This T cell receptor (beta chain) was sequenced during a study of early T cells in non-severe SARS-CoV-2 infection. J lost 12 bases, V lost 0 bases, and 5 bases had no gene match. The germline V gene encodes CDR1 MNHEY and CDR2 SMNVEV (reference sequence). The CDR3 length is 14 residues. Each CDR3 protein is one row after TCRdb ran MiXCR on the 5' RACE reads. The sample includes 65,000 to 80,000 distinct CDR3 sequences, 9.5% to 15% seen only once; the top ten take around 1.1%. The receptor was derived from an adult who was a healthcare worker with PCR-confirmed SARS-CoV-2 infection or an uninfected control (not recorded which). What was sequenced was whole blood. V is TRBV27 and J is TRBJ2-1; 10 bases agree with TRBD2. The CDR3 protein is CASSLSLAGVGQFF. The CDR3 DNA is TGTGCCAGCAGTTTATCGCTAGCGGGAGTAGGGCAGTTCTTC.